A selection of T cell receptor beta chains follows, all from one sample in a study of a mutant IDH1 vaccine in newly diagnosed glioma. The data were produced by immunoSEQ multiplex PCR, yet TCRdb's version contains in-frame clones alone and is incomplete. Counted here are some 61,000 clones, 80% to 90% occurring once; the ten biggest clones make up roughly 2.8%. The sample was PBMCs, taken from a glioma patient treated with radiotherapy, temozolomide or both. These receptors came from a man aged 25-40 years with glioma. The CDR3 runs from the conserved cysteine through the conserved F or W.

V gene | CDR3 length | CDR3 protein
TRBV2 | 15 | CASRASQSRGYEQYF
TRBV6-6 | 15 | CASSSSGTWNYGYTF
TRBV6-1 | 15 | CASIEDGRNTGELFF
TRBV5-4 | 13 | CASSSQGGTEAFF
TRBV11-2 | 16 | CASSLIKRPRTYEQYF
TRBV10-2 | 16 | CASTPGEPTLPYEQYF
TRBV2 | 14 | CASSEVRVHTEAFF
TRBV6-1 | 15 | CASSPTGSVNTEAFF
TRBV28 | 12 | CASSLSPEKLFF
TRBV7-9 | 16 | CASSLVGGVAYNEQFF
TRBV4-2 | 17 | CASSQVPSRTSLYEQYF
TRBV14 | 16 | CASSQDRAPGQSPLHF
TRBV19 | 14 | CASSIANSNQPQHF
TRBV20-1 | 11 | CSATNTGELFF
TRBV19 | 17 | CASRPKGQSSYNSPLHF
TRBV12-5 | 14 | CASGWGQGVGGYTF
TRBV5-5 | 13 | CASSLRDSYEQYF
TRBV5-4 | 15 | CASSLGQADGEKLFF
TRBV5-5 | 16 | CASSLGRRGGPYEQYF